Below, 26 T cell receptor beta chains from the same sample are listed, as sequenced in a study of blood T cell repertoires in COVID-19. The assay was immunoSEQ multiplex PCR, and TCRdb's table has in-frame clones only and misses some. The table lists a few hundred thousand clones, less than 95% of them singletons. The sequencing sample was made of PBMCs or T cells enriched from blood (not recorded which). The receptors derive from a man between 18 and 29 years old who had recovered from COVID-19.

The rearrangement uses TRBV14 and TRBJ1-6; D is uncertain. CDR1 and CDR2 from the germline V gene are SGHDN and FVKESK. The CDR3 length is 14 residues. Between the trimmed V and J ends, which lost 1 base and 3 bases, there was a span of 4 bases. The CDR3 bases are TGTGCCAGCAGCCAAGCCAGCTATAATTCACCCCTCCACTTT. It yields the protein CASSQASYNSPLHF.

This clone was counted once. The rearrangement joins TRBV3-1 (or the pseudogene TRBV3-2) to TRBJ1-1; D uncertain. This CDR3 spans 13 amino acids. The V gene's germline CDR1 is LGHDT and CDR2 YNNKEL (reference sequence). V was cut by 0 bases and J by 7 bases, with 9 bases left in between. CDR3 bases: TGTGCCAGCAGCCAAGAGGGTCGGGGTGAAGCTTTCTTT. It encodes CASSQEGRGEAFF.

This chain uses TRBV2 with TRBJ1-5; D gene ambiguous. The CDR3 is made up of 13 amino acids. V was clipped by 6 bases and J by 0 bases, with 6 bases between them. Germline V gene sequence: CDR1 SNHLY, CDR2 FYNNEI. CDR3 sequence reads: CASRLDSNQPQHF. CDR3 coding DNA: TGTGCCAGCAGGTTAGATAGCAATCAGCCCCAGCATTTT.

The J gene is TRBJ1-2, the V gene TRBV28, with D unclear. CDR3 size: 14 residues. Germline values: CDR1 MDHEN, CDR2 SYDVKM. V lost 7 bases to trimming and J lost 4 bases, with 16 bases between them. The CDR3 bases are TGTGCCAGCATCGCCCGGAGGGAAGCCTATGGCTACACCTTC. Protein: CASIARREAYGYTF.

This chain joins TRBV30 and TRBJ1-3; the match to TRBD1 covers 7 bases. CDR1 and CDR2 (germline): GTSNPN, SVGIG (reference sequence). This CDR3 has 13 amino acids. V was clipped by 8 bases and J by 2 bases; unmatched bases: 6. The CDR3 reads CAGRQGAGNTIYF. The CDR3 DNA is TGTGCCGGACGACAGGGAGCTGGAAACACCATATATTTT.

V usage is TRBV6-5 and J usage is TRBJ1-3, with 9 bases that match TRBD1. V gave up 6 bases and J gave up 4 bases; unmatched junction bases: 4. Germline CDR1 MNHEY, CDR2 SVGAGI. CDR3 size: 14 residues. CDR3 bases: TGTGCCAGCAGAACAGGGGGCGACGGAAACACCATATATTTT. Protein sequence: CASRTGGDGNTIYF.

The chain has TRBV11-2 and TRBJ2-3, with 10 bases lining up with TRBD2. CDR1 is SGHAT and CDR2 is FQNNGV in the germline V gene. The trim removed 4 bases at V and 5 bases at J, leaving 3 bases unmatched. The CDR3 is made up of 14 amino acids. CDR3 loop: CASSSSGSGDTQYF. DNA for the CDR3: TGTGCCAGCAGCTCTAGCGGGAGTGGAGATACGCAGTATTTT.

V and J are TRBV7-9 and TRBJ2-2, with 9 bases matching TRBD2. The CDR3 is 16 amino acids. The V gene's germline CDR1 is SEHNR and CDR2 FQNEAQ (reference sequence). With 10 bases clipped from V and 6 bases from J, the junction kept 15 bases outside the gene matches. The CDR3 nucleotides are TGTGCCATACAGCCTAGCGGGACTCTATTTCCCGGGGAGCTGTTTTTT. Its protein product is CAIQPSGTLFPGELFF.

This sequence joins TRBV2 and TRBJ1-1; no clear D. The CDR3 loop spans 11 amino acids. The germline V and J ends were trimmed by 7 bases and 1 base, with 4 bases remaining between them. Germline loops: CDR1 SNHLY, CDR2 FYNNEI. This chain's CDR3 is CASMRNTEAFF. In DNA, the CDR3 is TGTGCCAGCATGAGGAACACTGAAGCTTTCTTT. Drawing the rest from reference TRBV2 and TRBJ1-1, the complete variable domain is EPEVTQTPSHQVTQMGQEVILRCVPISNHLYFYWYRQILGQKVEFLVSFYNNEISEKSEIFDDQFSVERPDGSNFTLKIRSTKLEDSAMYFCASMRNTEAFFGQGTRLTVV.

This sequence joins TRBV9 and TRBJ2-1; tentatively, D is TRBD1 (5 bases). The CDR3 spans 13 residues. V lost 0 bases, J lost 14 bases, and 15 bases lay in between. Looked up from germline, CDR1 is SGDLS and CDR2 is YYNGEE. CDR3 nucleotides: TGTGCCAGCAGCGTAGCTTCAGGACATCCTAAGTTCTTC. Protein: CASSVASGHPKFF.

The V gene is TRBV28, the J gene TRBJ1-4; D is undetermined. Germline lookup yields CDR1 MDHEN and CDR2 SYDVKM. This CDR3 is built from 18 residues. Trimming pared 4 bases from V and 0 bases from J, leaving 18 bases between. CDR3 bases: TGTGCCAGCAGTTCAATGGGATACGGGATCGCAACTAATGAAAAACTGTTTTTT. Its translation: CASSSMGYGIATNEKLFF.

The chain combines TRBV6-1 with TRBJ1-1; a weak D match, TRBD1 (5 bases). Looked up from germline, CDR1 is MNHNS and CDR2 is SASEGT. V lost 2 bases, J lost 5 bases, and 12 bases lay in between. The length of the CDR3 is 14 residues. The CDR3: CASSESGRGTEAFF. The CDR3 region has the DNA TGTGCCAGCAGTGAATCAGGGAGGGGAACTGAAGCTTTCTTT.

This chain uses TRBV5-1 with TRBJ2-7; 7 bases line up with TRBD2. The CDR3 has 14 amino acids. In germline, CDR1 is SGHRS, CDR2 YFSETQ. V dropped 8 bases and J dropped 2; count of bases not matched to a gene: 10. The CDR3 reads CASRLGLVPYEQYF. CDR3 in DNA: TGCGCCAGTCGGTTAGGACTAGTTCCCTACGAGCAGTACTTC. Combining the CDR3 with reference TRBV5-1 and TRBJ2-7 gives the whole variable domain KAGVTQTPRYLIKTRGQQVTLSCSPISGHRSVSWYQQTPGQGLQFLFEYFSETQRNKGNFPGRFSGRQFSNSRSEMNVSTLELGDSALYLCASRLGLVPYEQYFGPGTRLTVT.

This clone has just one count. V and J are TRBV5-6 and TRBJ1-6; D may be TRBD1 (5 bases). This CDR3 is built from 15 residues. Trimming pared 4 bases from V and 9 bases from J, leaving 17 bases between. CDR1 is SGHDT and CDR2 is YYEEEE in the germline V gene. The CDR3 region has the DNA TGTGCCAGCAGCCCGTCGGAGGGACTAAGTTCACCCCTCCACTTT. This gives the protein CASSPSEGLSSPLHF.

This chain joins TRBV7-9 and TRBJ1-2, with 9 positions matching TRBD1. Trimming at V came to 3 bases and at J to 4 bases, leaving 12 bases not matched to a gene. Germline V CDR1 and CDR2: SEHNR, FQNEAQ (reference sequence). CDR3 length: 17 amino acids. CDR3: CASSFPTRTGAGYGYTF. The CDR3 bases are TGTGCCAGCAGCTTCCCTACCCGGACAGGGGCCGGCTATGGCTACACCTTC.

The rearrangement uses TRBV3-1 (or the pseudogene TRBV3-2) and TRBJ2-1; D might be TRBD1 (5 bases). The CDR3 covers 14 residues. CDR1 is LGHDT, CDR2 YNNKEL, per germline (reference sequence). Trimming removed 2 bases from V and 10 bases from J, with 15 bases in between. The CDR3 here is CASSQILRSGEQFF. In DNA, the CDR3 is TGTGCCAGCAGCCAAATACTTCGATCAGGGGAGCAGTTCTTC.

The chain couples TRBV27 to TRBJ2-5, with D possibly being TRBD2 (6 bases). Germline assignment: CDR1 MNHEY and CDR2 SMNVEV (reference sequence). V lost 5 bases, J lost 5 bases, and 12 bases lay in between. The CDR3 spans 13 residues. The DNA of the CDR3 is TGTGCCAGCAGTCGTCCCGGAGGGGAGACCCAGTACTTC. This codes for CASSRPGGETQYF.

V and J are TRBV5-4 and TRBJ1-5; the match to TRBD1 covers 7 bases. From germline, CDR1 is SGHNT and CDR2 YYREEE (reference sequence). This CDR3 has 13 amino acids. After removal of 4 bases from V and 7 bases from J, the junction contained 5 bases not matched to a gene. The CDR3 is CASSQGENQPQHF. The CDR3 DNA reads TGTGCCAGCAGCCAGGGGGAAAACCAGCCCCAGCATTTT.

The V call is TRBV19, the J call TRBJ2-1; the D is unclear. The germline gives CDR1 LNHDA, CDR2 SQIVND (reference sequence). The length of the CDR3 is 14 residues. Trimming took 3 bases from V and 7 from J, leaving 13 bases between them. In nucleotides, the CDR3 is TGTGCCAGTAGTATTGGTAGAGTGAGGAATGAGCAGTTCTTC. Protein sequence: CASSIGRVRNEQFF.

The chain has TRBV18 and TRBJ1-3; D is uncertain. This CDR3 has 15 residues. The V gene lost 1 base and the J gene lost 3 bases, with 10 bases spanning the gap. CDR1 and CDR2 (germline): KGHSH, LQKENI. CDR3 nucleotides: TGTGCCAGCTCACCACAGAGAACGGGTGGAAACACCATATATTTT. It is translated as CASSPQRTGGNTIYF.

V usage is TRBV28 and J usage is TRBJ2-7; D is undetermined. The V and J ends lost 3 bases and 2 bases respectively, with 14 bases between them. CDR3 size: 15 residues. CDR1 is MDHEN and CDR2 is SYDVKM in the germline V gene. The CDR3 here is CASSFVNSRAYEQYF. For the CDR3, the DNA is TGTGCCAGCAGTTTCGTTAACAGTAGAGCCTACGAGCAGTACTTC.

The chain has TRBV7-3 and TRBJ1-1; TRBD1 might be the D (6 bases). The germline V gene has CDR1 SGHTA and CDR2 FQGTGA. CDR3 length: 14 residues. The V gene lost 1 base and the J gene lost 2 bases, with 8 bases spanning the gap. DNA of the CDR3: TGTGCCAGCAGCTTAATGGGGGCAAACACTGAAGCTTTCTTT. Its translation: CASSLMGANTEAFF.

The chain carries TRBV18 and TRBJ2-5; no firm D call. V was shortened by 3 bases and J by 7 bases, with 18 bases between the two germline ends. The CDR3 extends over 15 amino acids. CDR1 and CDR2 (germline): KGHSH, LQKENI. Written as DNA, the CDR3 is TGTGCCAGCTCACCCCCCCAGGCACCTCGTCGGACCCAGTACTTC. Translation gives CASSPPQAPRRTQYF.

The chain uses TRBV24-1 and TRBJ1-2; D gene uncertain. Germline lookup yields CDR1 KGHDR and CDR2 SFDVKD. This CDR3 is 14 amino acids long. The V gene lost 5 bases and the J gene lost 6 bases, with 15 bases spanning the gap. This chain's CDR3 is CATSGTGGADGYTF. The CDR3 DNA follows: TGTGCCACCAGTGGCACTGGAGGCGCTGATGGCTACACCTTC.

The rearrangement links TRBV7-9 to TRBJ1-1; 8 bases are shared with TRBD1. The J segment lost 2 bases and the V segment lost 1 base, leaving 6 bases of the junction unmatched. The CDR3 is made up of 16 amino acids. Germline CDR1 and CDR2: SEHNR and FQNEAQ (reference sequence). CDR3 loop: CASSLDAGQGNTEAFF. DNA of the CDR3: TGTGCCAGCAGCTTAGATGCCGGACAGGGTAACACTGAAGCTTTCTTT.

The CDR3 region is CASRRGLPQTWDTQYF. The CDR3 region has the DNA TGCGCCAGCAGAAGAGGACTACCACAGACCTGGGATACGCAGTATTTT. The V gene is TRBV5-1, the J gene TRBJ2-3; a possible D gene is TRBD2 (6 bases). The length of the CDR3 is 16 residues. Germline values: CDR1 SGHRS, CDR2 YFSETQ. Trimming took off 5 bases at V and 6 bases at J, with 22 bases between the two ends.